This TCR beta chain was recorded in a study of vaccination effects on CD4 cells after COVID-19. Pools of viral peptides were used by the ViraFEST assay to expand antigen-specific CD4+ T cells ahead of sequencing. CD4+ T cells were isolated after 10 days of culture. The healthy vaccine recipients, who had no prior SARS-CoV-2 infection, showed negative nucleocapsid antibodies. Half-medium exchanges with IL-2 medium took place on days 3 and 7. Trimming took 3 bases from V and 1 from J; bases not matched to a gene: 4. Germline V gives CDR1 MGHDK, CDR2 SYGVNS. The CDR3 has 16 amino acids. In this sample, this clone turned up a few times. The antigen remains unidentified. Only in-frame clones appear in the TCRdb table, and some are missing; sequencing was by immunoSEQ multiplex PCR. This repertoire shows some 25,000 clones, over 55% found once; its top ten account for roughly an eighth.

The receptor was isolated from a human donor who received a COVID-19 vaccine. The sample here was CD4+ T cells from PBMCs cultured with HCoV-OC43 spike peptides, taken before COVID-19 vaccination. Subset noted: HCoV-OC43 spike overlapping peptide pool stimulation. The rearrangement links TRBV25-1 to TRBJ1-5; 9 bases are a match to TRBD1. The DNA of the CDR3 is TGTGCCAGCAGTGAGCGGGACAGGGAAAGCAATCAGCCCCAGCATTTT. Translation: CASSERDRESNQPQHF.